This TCR beta chain was sequenced in a study of T-cell reconstitution after alpha-beta-depleted transplantation in children. Unique molecular identifiers tagged the TCRbeta library. TCRdb recomputed calls from the PCR reads with MiXCR, one row per CDR3 protein. The sample has 480,000 or so distinct CDR3 sequences, over 9.5% seen once. This clonotype appeared many times. Its antigen is not identified. This CDR3 spans 17 amino acids. CDR1 and CDR2 (germline): MDHEN, SYDVKM. The V and J ends lost 10 bases and 0 bases, in that order; junction bases with no gene match: 6. Study-wide findings and caveats: At one year after transplant, newly produced T cells mostly accounted for T-cell counts and diversity. The origin of alpha-beta T cells about two months after transplant was reportedly several hundred expanded graft clones.

The sequence came from a child aged 2 to 10 with inherited bone marrow failure, due to receive a stem cell transplant. The sample in question was PBMCs, obtained before TCRalphabeta/CD19-depleted stem cell transplant. The chain carries TRBV28 and TRBJ2-2, with 15 positions matching TRBD2. The CDR3 DNA reads as TGTGCCACAATCGGACTAGCGGGAGGGACGAACACCGGGGAGCTGTTTTTT. Its protein product is CATIGLAGGTNTGELFF.